The 8 T cell receptor beta chains below come from one sample, sequenced in a study of T cell changes during pregnancy in multiple sclerosis. Generated by immunoSEQ multiplex PCR, the TCRdb table keeps only in-frame clones and is missing some. The sample lists roughly 70,000 clones, about 85% occurring once. Sequencing used peripheral blood, obtained before pregnancy. Receptors were obtained from a female donor with multiple sclerosis, enrolled in a pregnancy study.

This chain joins TRBV9 and TRBJ2-2, with 11 bases lining up with TRBD1. Germline V gene lookup returns CDR1 SGDLS and CDR2 YYNGEE. The V segment lost 4 bases and the J segment 0 bases; nucleotides outside the gene matches: 5. This CDR3 is built from 17 residues. The CDR3 reads CASSRRTGGANTGELFF. CDR3 nucleotide sequence: TGTGCCAGCAGCAGACGGACAGGGGGCGCGAACACCGGGGAGCTGTTTTTT.

The chain couples TRBV29-1 to TRBJ1-5; tentatively, D is TRBD1 (6 bases). CDR3 length: 14 amino acids. CDR1 and CDR2 from the germline V gene are SQVTM and ANQGSEA. Between the trimmed V and J ends, which lost 4 bases and 5 bases, there was a span of 15 bases. The CDR3 here is CSVVEGGLDQPQHF. The CDR3 bases are TGCAGCGTTGTAGAAGGGGGATTGGATCAGCCCCAGCATTTT. The full variable domain, its missing parts supplied by reference TRBV29-1 and TRBJ1-5, is SAVISQKPSRDICQRGTSLTIQCQVDSQVTMMFWYRQQPGQSLTLIATANQGSEATYESGFVIDKFPISRPNLTFSTLTVSNMSPEDSSIYLCSVVEGGLDQPQHFGDGTRLSIL.

The chain is built from TRBV5-6 and TRBJ2-3; the D is unclear. The CDR3 sequence is 16 residues long. The germline gives CDR1 SGHDT, CDR2 YYEEEE. V lost 0 bases and J 2 bases, leaving 13 bases between the germline ends. The CDR3 bases are TGTGCCAGCAGCTTGGCCCGTGGCGGATACACAGATACGCAGTATTTT. Encoded protein: CASSLARGGYTDTQYF. The whole variable domain, filled in from reference TRBV5-6 and TRBJ2-3, reads DAGVTQSPTHLIKTRGQQVTLRCSPKSGHDTVSWYQQALGQGPQFIFQYYEEEERQRGNFPDRFSGHQFPNYSSELNVNALLLGDSALYLCASSLARGGYTDTQYFGPGTRLTVL.

The gene calls are TRBV7-6 and TRBJ2-7; D might be TRBD2 (5 bases). The CDR3 extends over 12 amino acids. Per the germline V gene, CDR1 is SGHVS and CDR2 is FNYEAQ. Trimming removed 0 bases from V and 12 bases from J, with 12 bases in between. The CDR3 nucleotides are TGTGCCAGCAGCTTAGCGATTCCGGGGTTGTACTTC. It codes for CASSLAIPGLYF.

Worth noting for this clone: Other DNA variants within this sample encode the same CDR3. The V call is TRBV18, the J call TRBJ2-2, with TRBD2 matching 10 bases. The V gene end was trimmed by 3 bases and the J gene end by 2 bases; junction bases not matched to a gene: 3. The CDR3 has 16 residues. The V gene's germline CDR1 is KGHSH and CDR2 LQKENI. The CDR3 DNA sequence: TGTGCCAGCTCACCCCGGACTAGCGGCAACACCGGGGAGCTGTTTTTT. It encodes CASSPRTSGNTGELFF. Supplemented by reference TRBV18 and TRBJ2-2, the full variable domain reads NAGVMQNPRHLVRRRGQEARLRCSPMKGHSHVYWYRQLPEEGLKFMVYLQKENIIDESGMPKERFSAEFPKEGPSILRIQQVVRGDSAAYFCASSPRTSGNTGELFFGEGSRLTVL.

V gene TRBV7-9 combines with J gene TRBJ1-1; D remains unclear. This CDR3 spans 11 amino acids. Germline V gives CDR1 SEHNR, CDR2 FQNEAQ (reference sequence). Trimming took 9 bases from V and 4 from J, leaving 9 bases between them. This CDR3 reads CARNPRTEAFF. The CDR3, as DNA: TGTGCCAGAAATCCCCGCACTGAAGCTTTCTTT.

The rearrangement links TRBV27 to TRBJ1-5; D gene uncertain. The germline V and J ends were trimmed by 5 bases and 7 bases, with 12 bases remaining between them. Per germline, CDR1 MNHEY and CDR2 SMNVEV (reference sequence). The CDR3 length is 13 residues. The CDR3 loop is CASSGERGQPQHF. The CDR3 nucleotides are TGTGCCAGCAGTGGGGAGCGTGGGCAGCCCCAGCATTTT.

CDR3 sequence: CAISESTRGGGEQYF. CDR3 in DNA: TGTGCCATCAGTGAGTCGACTCGGGGCGGGGGAGAGCAGTACTTC. The chain joins TRBV10-3 to TRBJ2-7; TRBD2 agrees at 7 bases. The CDR3 is 15 residues long. Germline V CDR1 and CDR2: ENHRY, SYGVKD. The V segment lost 0 bases and the J segment 7 bases; nucleotides outside the gene matches: 9.